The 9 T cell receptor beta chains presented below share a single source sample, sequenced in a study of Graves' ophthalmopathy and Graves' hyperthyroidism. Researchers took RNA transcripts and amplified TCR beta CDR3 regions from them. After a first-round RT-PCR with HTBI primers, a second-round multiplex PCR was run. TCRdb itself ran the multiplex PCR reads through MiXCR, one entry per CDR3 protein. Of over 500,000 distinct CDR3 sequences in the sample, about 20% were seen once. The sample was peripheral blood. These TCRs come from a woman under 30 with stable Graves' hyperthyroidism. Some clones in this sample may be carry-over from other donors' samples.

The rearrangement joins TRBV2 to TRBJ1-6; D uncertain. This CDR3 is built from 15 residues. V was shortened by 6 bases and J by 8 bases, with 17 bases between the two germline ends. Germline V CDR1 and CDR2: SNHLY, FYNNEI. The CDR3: CASRDRVTGYSPLHF. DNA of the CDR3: TGTGCCAGCAGAGATAGGGTAACGGGTTATTCACCCCTCCACTTT.

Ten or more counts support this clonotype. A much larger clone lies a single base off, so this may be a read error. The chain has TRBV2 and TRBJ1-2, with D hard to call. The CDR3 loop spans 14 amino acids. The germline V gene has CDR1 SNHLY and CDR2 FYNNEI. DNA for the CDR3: TGTACCAGCAGTGCCCATGCGGCTAACTATGGCTACACCTTC. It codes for CTSSAHAANYGYTF.

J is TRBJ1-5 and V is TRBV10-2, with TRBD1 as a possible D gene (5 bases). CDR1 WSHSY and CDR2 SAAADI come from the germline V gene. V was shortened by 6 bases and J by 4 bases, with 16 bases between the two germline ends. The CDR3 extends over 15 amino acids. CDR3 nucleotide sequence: TGCGCCAGCAGCCCCCGACAGAGGAGAAATCAGCCCCAGCATTTT. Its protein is CASSPRQRRNQPQHF.

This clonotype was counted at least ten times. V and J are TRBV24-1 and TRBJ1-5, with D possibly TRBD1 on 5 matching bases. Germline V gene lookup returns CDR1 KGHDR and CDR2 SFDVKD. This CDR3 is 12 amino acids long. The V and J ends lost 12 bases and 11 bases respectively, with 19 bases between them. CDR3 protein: CAHARGRGSQHF. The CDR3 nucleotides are TGTGCCCACGCGAGGGGTCGGGGGTCCCAGCATTTT.

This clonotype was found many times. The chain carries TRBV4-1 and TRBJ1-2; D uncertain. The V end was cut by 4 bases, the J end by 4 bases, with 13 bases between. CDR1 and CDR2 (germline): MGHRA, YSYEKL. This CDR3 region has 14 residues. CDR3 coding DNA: TGCGCCAGCAGCCTCCCTTCCCAAGGCTATGGCTACACCTTC. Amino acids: CASSLPSQGYGYTF.

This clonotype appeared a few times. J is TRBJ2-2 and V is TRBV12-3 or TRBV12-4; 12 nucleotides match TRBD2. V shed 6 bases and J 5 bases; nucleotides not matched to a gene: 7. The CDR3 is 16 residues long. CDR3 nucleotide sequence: TGTGCCAGCAGCAGACTAGCGGGAGTCGGGACCGGGGAGCTGTTTTTT. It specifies CASSRLAGVGTGELFF.

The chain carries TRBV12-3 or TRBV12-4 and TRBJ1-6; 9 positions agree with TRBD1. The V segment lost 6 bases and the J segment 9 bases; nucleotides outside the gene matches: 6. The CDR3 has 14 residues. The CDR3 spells CASSGGQGPSPLHF. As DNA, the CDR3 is TGTGCCAGCAGCGGGGGACAGGGTCCTTCACCCCTCCACTTT.

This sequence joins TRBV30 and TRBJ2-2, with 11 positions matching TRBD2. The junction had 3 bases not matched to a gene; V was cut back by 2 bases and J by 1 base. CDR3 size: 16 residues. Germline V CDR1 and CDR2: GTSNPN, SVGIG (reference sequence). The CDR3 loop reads CAWSTGTSGNTGELFF. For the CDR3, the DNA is TGTGCCTGGAGTACCGGGACTAGCGGGAACACCGGGGAGCTGTTTTTT.

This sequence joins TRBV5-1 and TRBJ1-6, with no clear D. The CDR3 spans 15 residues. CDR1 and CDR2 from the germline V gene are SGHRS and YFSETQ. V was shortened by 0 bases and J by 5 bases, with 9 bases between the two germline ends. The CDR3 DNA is TGCGCCAGCAGCTTGGACGGTCCAAATAATTCACCCCTCCACTTT. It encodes CASSLDGPNNSPLHF. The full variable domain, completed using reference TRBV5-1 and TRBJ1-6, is KAGVTQTPRYLIKTRGQQVTLSCSPISGHRSVSWYQQTPGQGLQFLFEYFSETQRNKGNFPGRFSGRQFSNSRSEMNVSTLELGDSALYLCASSLDGPNNSPLHFGNGTRLTVT.